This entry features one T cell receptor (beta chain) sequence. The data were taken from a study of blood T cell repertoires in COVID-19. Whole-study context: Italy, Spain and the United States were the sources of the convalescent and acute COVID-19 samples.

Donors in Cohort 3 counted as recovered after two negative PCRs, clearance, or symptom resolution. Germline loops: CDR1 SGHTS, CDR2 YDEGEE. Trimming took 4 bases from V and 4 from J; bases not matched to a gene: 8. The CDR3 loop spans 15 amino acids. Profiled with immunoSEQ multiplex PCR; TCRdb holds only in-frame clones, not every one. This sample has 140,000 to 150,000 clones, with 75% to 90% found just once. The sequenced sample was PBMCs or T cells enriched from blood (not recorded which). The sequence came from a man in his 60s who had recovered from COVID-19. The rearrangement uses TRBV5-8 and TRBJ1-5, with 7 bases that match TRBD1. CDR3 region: CASSPGQFGNQPQHF. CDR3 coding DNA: TGTGCCAGCAGCCCGGGACAGTTCGGGAATCAGCCCCAGCATTTT. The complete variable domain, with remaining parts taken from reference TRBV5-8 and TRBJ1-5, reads EAGVTQSPTHLIKTRGQQATLRCSPISGHTSVYWYQQALGLGLQFLLWYDEGEERNRGNFPPRFSGRQFPNYSSELNVNALELEDSALYLCASSPGQFGNQPQHFGDGTRLSIL.